The 18 T cell receptor beta chains presented below share a single source sample, sequenced in a study of monozygotic twins with inflammatory bowel disease. With the 5' RACE reads reprocessed, TCRdb shows one record per CDR3 protein and no DNA. The listing records approximately 120,000 distinct CDR3 sequences. The sequenced sample was blood. The receptors were gathered from a human donor with ulcerative colitis or Crohn's disease, or a healthy co-twin of an affected twin (not recorded which).

The chain couples TRBV12-3 or TRBV12-4 to TRBJ2-3; without DNA, the TCRdb call of TRBD1 cannot be checked. The CDR3 sequence is 14 residues long. The CDR3 loop is CASSFRQGRDTQYF.

This rearrangement joins TRBV7-6 to TRBJ2-3; the TCRdb D gene call, TRBD1, has no DNA to confirm it. Looked up from germline, CDR1 is SGHVS and CDR2 is FNYEAQ. This CDR3 spans 14 amino acids. CDR3 in amino acids: CASSLMTGPDTQYF.

This chain connects TRBV10-3 to TRBJ2-4; checking the TCRdb D call of TRBD1 is not possible without DNA. Germline loops: CDR1 ENHRY, CDR2 SYGVKD. This CDR3 has 14 amino acids. The CDR3 reads CAISESKQGNMQYF.

The chain links TRBV5-5 to TRBJ1-2; TCRdb gives TRBD1 as the D gene, but with no DNA this cannot be confirmed. This CDR3 comprises 13 residues. Germline loops: CDR1 SGHKS, CDR2 YYEKEE (reference sequence). CDR3 in amino acids: CASSRTGINGYTF.

The V and J genes are TRBV29-1 and TRBJ2-5. CDR3 length equals 13 residues. In germline, CDR1 is SQVTM, CDR2 ANQGSEA. The CDR3 region is CSVEGRNEETQYF.

The chain links TRBV5-1 to TRBJ2-5; absent DNA, TCRdb's TRBD1 call cannot be checked. This CDR3 is 13 amino acids long. Germline CDR1 reads SGHRS; CDR2 reads YFSETQ. CDR3 sequence: CASSLGAQETQYF.

The rearrangement links TRBV19 to TRBJ1-6. The CDR3 is 17 residues long. The germline V gene encodes CDR1 LNHDA and CDR2 SQIVND (reference sequence). The CDR3 reads CASSRGTASSYNSPLHF.

V and J are TRBV7-9 and TRBJ2-7. Germline-derived CDR1 and CDR2 are SEHNR and FQNEAQ (reference sequence). The CDR3 is made up of 16 amino acids. Here the CDR3 reads CASSLLAVCLDYEQYF.

This chain connects TRBV5-4 to TRBJ2-2; the TRBD2 assignment by TCRdb is unverifiable without DNA. Germline V CDR1 and CDR2: SGHNT, YYREEE (reference sequence). The length of the CDR3 is 17 residues. This CDR3 reads CASSAGTAVSNTGELFF.

The chain combines TRBV5-4 with TRBJ2-3; no DNA is available, so the TRBD1 call from TCRdb remains unchecked. The CDR3 sequence is 13 residues long. Germline V gene data show CDR1 as SGHNT and CDR2 as YYREEE (reference sequence). CDR3 protein: CASSGQGQERNYF.

The chain has TRBV5-1 and TRBJ1-1; the TCRdb D gene call, TRBD1, has no DNA to confirm it. This CDR3 has 13 amino acids. CDR1 SGHRS and CDR2 YFSETQ come from the germline V gene. The CDR3 spells CASRLDRATEAFF.

This chain uses TRBV20-1 with TRBJ1-5. Germline V gene data show CDR1 as DFQATT and CDR2 as SNEGSKA (reference sequence). The CDR3 runs to 14 residues. The CDR3 sequence is CSARGVFSNQPQHF.

The V call is TRBV20-1, the J call TRBJ2-5. The germline V gene encodes CDR1 DFQATT and CDR2 SNEGSKA (reference sequence). CDR3 length equals 12 residues. The CDR3 region is CSARDARETQYF.

The chain is built from TRBV5-1 and TRBJ2-3; with no DNA, the TCRdb D assignment of TRBD2 cannot be verified. Germline values: CDR1 SGHRS, CDR2 YFSETQ. The CDR3 has 15 residues. This chain's CDR3 is CASSELTGVTDTQYF. The complete variable domain, with remaining parts taken from reference TRBV5-1 and TRBJ2-3, reads KAGVTQTPRYLIKTRGQQVTLSCSPISGHRSVSWYQQTPGQGLQFLFEYFSETQRNKGNFPGRFSGRQFSNSRSEMNVSTLELGDSALYLCASSELTGVTDTQYFGPGTRLTVL.

This chain joins TRBV10-3 and TRBJ2-1; TCRdb indicates TRBD2, and absent DNA this call remains unverified. Germline V gene data show CDR1 as ENHRY and CDR2 as SYGVKD. The length of the CDR3 is 15 residues. This CDR3 is CAISEGGGRAGEQFF.

The CDR3 is CSAPGTWGVYYEQYF. The chain has TRBV20-1 and TRBJ2-7; TCRdb reports TRBD1, a call that lacks DNA to check it against. The CDR3 contains 15 residues. In germline, CDR1 is DFQATT, CDR2 SNEGSKA (reference sequence).

The chain carries TRBV4-1 and TRBJ2-7; the TCRdb D gene call, TRBD1, has no DNA to confirm it. CDR1 is MGHRA, CDR2 YSYEKL, per germline. The CDR3 loop spans 14 amino acids. The CDR3 spells CASSQPGPLLEQYF.

The chain couples TRBV18 to TRBJ1-1; TCRdb selects TRBD1, and the lack of DNA leaves this call unchecked. The CDR3 is 14 residues long. Per germline, CDR1 KGHSH and CDR2 LQKENI. The CDR3 is CASSPFPGNTEAFF. Full variable domain (missing parts from reference TRBV18 and TRBJ1-1): NAGVMQNPRHLVRRRGQEARLRCSPMKGHSHVYWYRQLPEEGLKFMVYLQKENIIDESGMPKERFSAEFPKEGPSILRIQQVVRGDSAAYFCASSPFPGNTEAFFGQGTRLTVV.